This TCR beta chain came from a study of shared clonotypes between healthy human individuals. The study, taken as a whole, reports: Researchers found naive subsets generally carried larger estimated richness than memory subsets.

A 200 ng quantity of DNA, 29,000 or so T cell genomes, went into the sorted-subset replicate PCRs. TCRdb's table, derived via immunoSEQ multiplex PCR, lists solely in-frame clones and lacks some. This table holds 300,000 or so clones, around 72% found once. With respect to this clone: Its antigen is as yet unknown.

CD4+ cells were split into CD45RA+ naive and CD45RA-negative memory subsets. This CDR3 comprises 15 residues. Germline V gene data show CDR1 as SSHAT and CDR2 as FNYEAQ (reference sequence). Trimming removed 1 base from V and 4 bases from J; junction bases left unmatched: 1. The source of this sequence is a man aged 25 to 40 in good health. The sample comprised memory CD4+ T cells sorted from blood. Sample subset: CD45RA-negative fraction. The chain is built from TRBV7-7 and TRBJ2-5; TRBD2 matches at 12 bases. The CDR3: CASSLGGLAGETQYF. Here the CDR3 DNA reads TGTGCCAGCAGCTTAGGGGGACTAGCGGGAGAGACCCAGTACTTC.